The T cell receptor (beta chain) described here comes from a study of blood T cell repertoires in COVID-19. Study-level information: PBMCs, B-cell-depleted T cells, or T cells provided the cDNA or gDNA that made up the material.

Some clones are missing from TCRdb's copy, which holds only in-frame ones; the method was immunoSEQ multiplex PCR. Of about 170,000 clones listed, 83% were seen once; the top ten hold 2% to 2.5%. The TCR was taken from a woman older than 75 with acute or convalescent COVID-19. Sample: peripheral blood.

The CDR3 reads CASSYSRGTDTQYF. CDR3 sequence (DNA): TGTGCCAGCAGCTATTCGAGGGGGACAGATACGCAGTATTTT. This sequence joins TRBV27 and TRBJ2-3; D is possibly TRBD1 (6 bases). Trimming took 6 bases from V and 3 from J, leaving 13 bases between them. The CDR3 has 14 amino acids. Germline V CDR1 and CDR2: MNHEY, SMNVEV (reference sequence).